The 20 T cell receptor beta chains presented below share a single source sample, sequenced in a study of blood T cell repertoires in COVID-19. Libraries were prepared by immunoSEQ multiplex PCR; TCRdb keeps only in-frame clonotypes and omits some of them. The sample lists 290,000 or so clones; nearly 90% were seen once. Material for sequencing was PBMCs or T cells enriched from blood (not recorded which). The receptors originated from a woman between 18 and 29 years old with acute COVID-19.

The sample holds a few counts of this clone. V usage is TRBV19 and J usage is TRBJ1-2; TRBD1 agrees at 8 bases. V shed 6 bases, J shed 4 bases, and the junction held 4 bases outside the gene matches. The CDR3 extends over 13 amino acids. The V gene's germline CDR1 is LNHDA and CDR2 SQIVND (reference sequence). Here the CDR3 reads CASSKTGVYGYTF. CDR3 DNA sequence: TGTGCCAGTAGCAAGACAGGGGTCTATGGCTACACCTTC.

This chain uses TRBV9 with TRBJ1-4, with D possibly matching TRBD1 (6 bases). V lost 0 bases, J lost 8 bases, and 14 bases lay in between. This CDR3 spans 15 amino acids. Per the germline V gene, CDR1 is SGDLS and CDR2 is YYNGEE. The CDR3 sequence: CASSVEGVPGEKLFF. The CDR3 bases are TGTGCCAGCAGCGTAGAGGGGGTTCCTGGGGAAAAACTGTTTTTT.

The rearrangement links TRBV19 to TRBJ1-5; 8 positions agree with TRBD1. Trimming cost V 3 bases and J 4 bases; bases outside gene matches: 11. This CDR3 has 17 amino acids. Germline CDR1 LNHDA, CDR2 SQIVND (reference sequence). For the CDR3, the DNA is TGTGCCAGTAGTATGGAGCAGGGGGCTCGGGGAAATCAGCCCCAGCATTTT. It translates to CASSMEQGARGNQPQHF.

This chain links TRBV7-2 with TRBJ1-5; D remains unclear. The CDR3 is made up of 16 amino acids. Trimming took off 5 bases at V and 5 bases at J, with 19 bases between the two ends. From germline, CDR1 is SGHTA and CDR2 FQGNSA. This chain's CDR3 is CASSLSGPGSDQPQHF. Written as DNA, the CDR3 is TGTGCCAGCAGCCTAAGTGGCCCGGGTTCCGATCAGCCCCAGCATTTT. Combining the CDR3 with reference TRBV7-2 and TRBJ1-5 gives the whole variable domain GAGVSQSPSNKVTEKGKDVELRCDPISGHTALYWYRQSLGQGLEFLIYFQGNSAPDKSGLPSDRFSAERTGGSVSTLTIQRTQQEDSAVYLCASSLSGPGSDQPQHFGDGTRLSIL.

The V and J genes are TRBV5-1 and TRBJ1-1; D perhaps matches TRBD1 (6 bases). The CDR3 length is 13 residues. V was shortened by 3 bases and J by 3 bases, with 9 bases between the two germline ends. Per germline, CDR1 SGHRS and CDR2 YFSETQ. The CDR3 sequence: CASSSSGDTEAFF. The DNA for the CDR3 is TGCGCCAGCAGCTCCTCAGGGGACACTGAAGCTTTCTTT.

This clone was counted a few times. The chain is built from TRBV19 and TRBJ1-4; possibly TRBD1 for D (6 bases). The CDR3 extends over 15 amino acids. V was trimmed by 3 bases and J by 6 bases, leaving 14 bases between them. Germline-derived CDR1 and CDR2 are LNHDA and SQIVND (reference sequence). CDR3 DNA: TGTGCCAGTAGTATCTTTGCCAGGGGAGATGAAAAACTGTTTTTT. It is translated as CASSIFARGDEKLFF.

V and J are TRBV5-4 and TRBJ2-5; D unresolved. The CDR3 has 13 amino acids. V shed 0 bases and J shed 0 bases, with 3 bases lying between them. Germline CDR1 is SGHNT and CDR2 is YYREEE (reference sequence). CDR3 bases: TGTGCCAGCAGCTTGGACAACCAAGAGACCCAGTACTTC. This encodes CASSLDNQETQYF. The full variable domain, its missing parts supplied by reference TRBV5-4 and TRBJ2-5, is ETGVTQSPTHLIKTRGQQVTLRCSSQSGHNTVSWYQQALGQGPQFIFQYYREEENGRGNFPPRFSGLQFPNYSSELNVNALELDDSALYLCASSLDNQETQYFGPGTRLLVL.

The chain couples TRBV11-3 to TRBJ1-1; no reliable D call. V was trimmed by 2 bases and J by 3 bases, leaving 7 bases between them. There are 13 residues in the CDR3. The germline V gene has CDR1 SGHNT and CDR2 YENEEA. The CDR3 region is CASSLNRDTEAFF. Written as DNA, the CDR3 is TGTGCCAGCAGCTTAAACAGAGACACTGAAGCTTTCTTT.

The gene calls are TRBV7-9 and TRBJ1-2, with 8 bases aligning to TRBD1. The CDR3 length is 14 residues. CDR1 and CDR2 (germline): SEHNR, FQNEAQ (reference sequence). V was pared by 5 bases and J by 6 bases, with 8 bases of the junction left unmatched. The DNA of the CDR3 is TGTGCCAGCAGCCCGCCCGACAGGGGTAATGGCTACACCTTC. The encoded protein is CASSPPDRGNGYTF.

CDR3 sequence reads: CASSPGQHQETQYF. CDR3 DNA: TGTGCCAGCAGTCCCGGACAGCACCAAGAGACCCAGTACTTC. The chain recombines TRBV28 with TRBJ2-5; TRBD1 might be the D (6 bases). There are 14 residues in the CDR3. Germline assignment: CDR1 MDHEN and CDR2 SYDVKM. V shed 5 bases and J shed 0 bases, with 10 bases lying between them.

This sequence joins TRBV7-9 and TRBJ1-2, with 9 bases aligning to TRBD1. The CDR3 is 16 residues long. The germline gives CDR1 SEHNR, CDR2 FQNEAQ (reference sequence). V was clipped by 4 bases and J by 4 bases; unmatched bases: 10. CDR3 residues: CASSYKGTGPLYGYTF. The DNA of the CDR3 is TGTGCCAGCAGCTATAAGGGGACAGGGCCTCTCTATGGCTACACCTTC. Using reference TRBV7-9 and TRBJ1-2 for the parts outside the CDR3, the full variable domain is DTGVSQNPRHKITKRGQNVTFRCDPISEHNRLYWYRQTLGQGPEFLTYFQNEAQLEKSRLLSDRFSAERPKGSFSTLEIQRTEQGDSAMYLCASSYKGTGPLYGYTFGSGTRLTVV.

The chain is built from TRBV14 and TRBJ1-6; TRBD1 matches 8 bases. J was trimmed by 10 bases and V by 0 bases; bases with no gene match: 14. This CDR3 comprises 18 residues. Germline values: CDR1 SGHDN, CDR2 FVKESK. In DNA form, the CDR3 reads TGTGCCAGCAGCCAAGATGGGGCAGGGGGCGCGGTAAGGTCACCCCTCCACTTT. Translated, it gives CASSQDGAGGAVRSPLHF. The full variable domain, its missing parts supplied by reference TRBV14 and TRBJ1-6, is EAGVTQFPSHSVIEKGQTVTLRCDPISGHDNLYWYRRVMGKEIKFLLHFVKESKQDESGMPNNRFLAERTGGTYSTLKVQPAELEDSGVYFCASSQDGAGGAVRSPLHFGNGTRLTVT.

As to this clone: Compared with germline, one end of the junction differs, possibly owing to a read error. This chain connects TRBV6-5 to TRBJ2-1; no clear D. This CDR3 is 12 amino acids long. CDR1 and CDR2 from the germline V gene are MNHEY and SVGAGI. CDR3 protein: CASRYSYNEQFF. The CDR3 DNA is TGTGCCAGCAGATACTCCTACAATGAGCAGTTCTTC.

J is TRBJ2-7 and V is TRBV7-8; 7 bases align to TRBD2. V trimming: 4 bases; J trimming: 0 bases; junction bases outside the gene matches: 9. The CDR3 runs to 16 residues. CDR1 and CDR2 (germline): SGHVS, FQNEAQ. In DNA, the CDR3 is TGTGCCAGCAGCTCGTATAGCGGGTCCCGCTCCTACGAGCAGTACTTC. Amino acids: CASSSYSGSRSYEQYF.

This chain connects TRBV30 to TRBJ2-7, with no clear D. The V end lost 0 bases, the J end lost 3 bases, and 15 bases lay between the germline ends. CDR1 and CDR2 (germline): GTSNPN, SVGIG (reference sequence). The CDR3 covers 15 residues. The CDR3 sequence: CAWSVSNPRDYEQYF. Here the CDR3 DNA reads TGTGCCTGGAGTGTTTCAAACCCACGCGACTACGAGCAGTACTTC.

This clone came up once. CDR3 region: CACSGQTIEETQYF. The CDR3 bases are TGTGCCTGCTCTGGACAGACTATTGAGGAGACCCAGTACTTC. V usage is TRBV21-1 and J usage is TRBJ2-5; TRBD1, the table's D call, was not compared with the DNA. TRBV21-1 is shown as a pseudogene. This CDR3 has 14 residues.

V and J are TRBV28 and TRBJ2-5; 10 bases match TRBD2. V was clipped by 6 bases and J by 2 bases; unmatched bases: 6. Germline loops: CDR1 MDHEN, CDR2 SYDVKM. The CDR3 is made up of 15 amino acids. The DNA for the CDR3 is TGTGCCAGCAGCCACGGACTAGCGGATCAAGAGACCCAGTACTTC. It yields the protein CASSHGLADQETQYF.

The chain couples TRBV28 to TRBJ1-5, with D perhaps matching TRBD1 (5 bases). Germline loops: CDR1 MDHEN, CDR2 SYDVKM. This CDR3 spans 16 amino acids. Trimming pared 6 bases from V and 1 base from J, leaving 16 bases between. The CDR3 nucleotides are TGTGCCAGCAGCCTCAGGGTACTACAAAGCAATCAGCCCCAGCATTTT. Its protein product is CASSLRVLQSNQPQHF.

The CDR3 region is CASSLSGGSLSYEQYF. CDR3 DNA: TGTGCCAGCAGCCTATCCGGGGGGTCCCTTTCCTACGAGCAGTACTTC. The V call is TRBV11-2, the J call TRBJ2-7, with TRBD2 identical over 7 bases. The CDR3 spans 16 residues. V shed 5 bases and J 1 base; nucleotides not matched to a gene: 11. In germline, CDR1 is SGHAT, CDR2 FQNNGV. The full variable domain, rest sourced from reference TRBV11-2 and TRBJ2-7, is EAGVAQSPRYKIIEKRQSVAFWCNPISGHATLYWYQQILGQGPKLLIQFQNNGVVDDSQLPKDRFSAERLKGVDSTLKIQPAKLEDSAVYLCASSLSGGSLSYEQYFGPGTRLTVT.

This chain links TRBV2 with TRBJ2-1; 11 nucleotides match TRBD2. CDR3 size: 15 residues. The germline CDR1 and CDR2 sequences are SNHLY and FYNNEI. J lost 10 bases, V lost 11 bases, and 16 bases had no gene match. DNA for the CDR3: TGTGCCGGCAAATCAACCGGGACTAGCGGCGGGGAGCAGTTCTTC. Its translation: CAGKSTGTSGGEQFF.